Described below is a single T cell receptor beta chain sequence and its context. Its antigen remains unidentified. The conserved phenylalanine or tryptophan is not found at the CDR3 terminus, so this likely reflects a read error. TCRdb used MiXCR to reprocess the RACE reads, holding one entry per CDR3 protein. The table records around 120,000 distinct CDR3 sequences, about 13% of them present only once. This record comes from a study of human T cells and chemical hapten exposure. Study conclusions and caveats: Since the donors had alopecia, their immune response may not be the same as that of healthy people. Higher patch test scores went with higher counts of PT1 expanded TCRs. TCRs at high frequency, those above 1 in 1000, did not change with DPC sensitization.

V lost 4 bases to trimming and J lost 2 bases, with 9 bases between them. This CDR3 region has 13 residues. Germline CDR1 is MNHEY and CDR2 is SVGEGT. Regarding time point: pre-sensitization, week 0. Treatment given: therapeutic diphenylcyclopropenone sensitization with weekly scalp DPC. The authors' total RNA extraction used unfractionated whole blood. This chain joins TRBV6-2 or TRBV6-3 and TRBJ2-7, with D perhaps matching TRBD1 or TRBD2 (5 bases each). Here the sequenced sample was whole blood, taken in connection with sensitization to the hapten diphenylcyclopropenone (DPC). The TCR originated in a young woman with alopecia areata. Some clones in this sample may be carry-over from other donors' samples. For the CDR3, the DNA is TGTGCCAGCAGTTGGGACCCAGCCTACGAGCAGTACTAC. Translation: CASSWDPAYEQYY.